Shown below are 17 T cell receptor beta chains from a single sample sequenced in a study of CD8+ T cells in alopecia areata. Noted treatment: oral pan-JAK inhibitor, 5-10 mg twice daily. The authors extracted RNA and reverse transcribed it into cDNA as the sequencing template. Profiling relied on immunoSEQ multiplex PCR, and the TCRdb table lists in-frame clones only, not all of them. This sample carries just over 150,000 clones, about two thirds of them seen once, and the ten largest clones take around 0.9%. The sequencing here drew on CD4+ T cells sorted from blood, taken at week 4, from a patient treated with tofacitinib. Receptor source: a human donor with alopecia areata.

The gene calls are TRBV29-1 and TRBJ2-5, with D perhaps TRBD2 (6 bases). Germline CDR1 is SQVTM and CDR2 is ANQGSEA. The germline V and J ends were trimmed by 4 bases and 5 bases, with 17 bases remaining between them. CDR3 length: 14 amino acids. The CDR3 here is CSVGKSGGQETQYF. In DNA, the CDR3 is TGCAGCGTTGGAAAGAGTGGAGGGCAGGAGACCCAGTACTTC.

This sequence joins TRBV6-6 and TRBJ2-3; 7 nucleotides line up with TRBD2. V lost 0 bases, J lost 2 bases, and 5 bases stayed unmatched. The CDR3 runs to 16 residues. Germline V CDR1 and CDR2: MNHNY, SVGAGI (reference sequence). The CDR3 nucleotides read TGTGCCAGCAGTTACTCCCGGGCGGGGGACACAGATACGCAGTATTTT. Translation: CASSYSRAGDTDTQYF.

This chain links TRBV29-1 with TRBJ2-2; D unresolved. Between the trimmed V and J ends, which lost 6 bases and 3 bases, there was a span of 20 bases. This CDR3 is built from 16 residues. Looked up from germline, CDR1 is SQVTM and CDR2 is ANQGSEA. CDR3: CSVVSSPDTYTGELFF. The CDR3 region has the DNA TGCAGCGTAGTAAGTTCCCCCGACACCTACACCGGGGAGCTGTTTTTT.

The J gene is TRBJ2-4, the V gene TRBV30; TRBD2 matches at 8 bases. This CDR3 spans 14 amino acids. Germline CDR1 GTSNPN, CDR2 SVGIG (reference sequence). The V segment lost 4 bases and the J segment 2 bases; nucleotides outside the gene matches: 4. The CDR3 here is CAWKQRGTKNIQYF. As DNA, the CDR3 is TGTGCCTGGAAGCAGCGGGGGACCAAAAACATTCAGTACTTC.

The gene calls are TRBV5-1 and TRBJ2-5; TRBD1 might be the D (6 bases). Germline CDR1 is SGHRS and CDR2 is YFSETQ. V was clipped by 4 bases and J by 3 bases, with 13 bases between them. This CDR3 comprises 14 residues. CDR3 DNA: TGCGCCAGCAGCCAAGGGGCAGGGGAAGAGACCCAGTACTTC. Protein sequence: CASSQGAGEETQYF.

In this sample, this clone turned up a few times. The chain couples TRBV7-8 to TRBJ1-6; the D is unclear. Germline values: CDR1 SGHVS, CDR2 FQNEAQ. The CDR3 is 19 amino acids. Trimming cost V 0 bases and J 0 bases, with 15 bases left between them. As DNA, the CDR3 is TGTGCCAGCAGCTTAGCGGACGGGGTCTACAGCTCCTATAATTCACCCCTCCACTTT. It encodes CASSLADGVYSSYNSPLHF.

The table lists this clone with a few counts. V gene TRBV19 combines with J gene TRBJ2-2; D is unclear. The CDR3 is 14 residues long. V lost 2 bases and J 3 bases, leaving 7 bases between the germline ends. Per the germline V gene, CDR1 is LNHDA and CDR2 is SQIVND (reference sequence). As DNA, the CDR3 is TGTGCCAGTAGTATATCGCGGTACACCGGGGAGCTGTTTTTT. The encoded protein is CASSISRYTGELFF.

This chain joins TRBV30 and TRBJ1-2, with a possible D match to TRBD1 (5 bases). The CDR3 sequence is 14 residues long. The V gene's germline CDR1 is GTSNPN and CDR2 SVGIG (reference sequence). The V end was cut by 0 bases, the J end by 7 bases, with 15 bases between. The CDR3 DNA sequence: TGTGCCTGGAGTGTAAGGCGGGGGGAAAGTGGCTACACCTTC. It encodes CAWSVRRGESGYTF.

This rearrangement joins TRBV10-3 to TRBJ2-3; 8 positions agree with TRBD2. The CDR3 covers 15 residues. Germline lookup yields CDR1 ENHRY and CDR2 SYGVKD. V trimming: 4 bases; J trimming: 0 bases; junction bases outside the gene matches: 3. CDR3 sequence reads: CAISGGGGSTDTQYF. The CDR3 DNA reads TGTGCCATCAGTGGGGGCGGGGGGAGCACAGATACGCAGTATTTT.

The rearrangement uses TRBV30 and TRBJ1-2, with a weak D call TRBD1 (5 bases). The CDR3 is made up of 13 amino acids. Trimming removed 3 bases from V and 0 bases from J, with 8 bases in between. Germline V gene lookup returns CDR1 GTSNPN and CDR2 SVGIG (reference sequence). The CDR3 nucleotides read TGTGCCTGGAGGGGGGGAGCTAACTATGGCTACACCTTC. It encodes CAWRGGANYGYTF.

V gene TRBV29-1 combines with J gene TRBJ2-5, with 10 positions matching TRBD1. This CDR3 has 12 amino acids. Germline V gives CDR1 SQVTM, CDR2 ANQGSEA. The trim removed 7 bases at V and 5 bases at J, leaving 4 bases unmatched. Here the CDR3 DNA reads TGCAGCGGGGACAGGGGCGGGGAGACCCAGTACTTC. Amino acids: CSGDRGGETQYF. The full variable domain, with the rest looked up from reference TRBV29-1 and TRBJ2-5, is SAVISQKPSRDICQRGTSLTIQCQVDSQVTMMFWYRQQPGQSLTLIATANQGSEATYESGFVIDKFPISRPNLTFSTLTVSNMSPEDSSIYLCSGDRGGETQYFGPGTRLLVL.

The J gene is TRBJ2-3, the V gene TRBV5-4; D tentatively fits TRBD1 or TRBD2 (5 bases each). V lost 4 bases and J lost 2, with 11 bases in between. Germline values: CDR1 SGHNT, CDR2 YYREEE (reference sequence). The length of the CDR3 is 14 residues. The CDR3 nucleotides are TGTGCCAGCAGCCGGGACGGAAACACAGATACGCAGTATTTT. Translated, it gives CASSRDGNTDTQYF.

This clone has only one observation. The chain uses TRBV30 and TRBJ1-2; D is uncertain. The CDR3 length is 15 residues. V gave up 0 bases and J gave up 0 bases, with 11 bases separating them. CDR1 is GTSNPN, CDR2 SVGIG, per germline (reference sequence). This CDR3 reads CAWSVLTITNYGYTF. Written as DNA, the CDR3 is TGTGCCTGGAGTGTACTGACAATTACTAACTATGGCTACACCTTC.

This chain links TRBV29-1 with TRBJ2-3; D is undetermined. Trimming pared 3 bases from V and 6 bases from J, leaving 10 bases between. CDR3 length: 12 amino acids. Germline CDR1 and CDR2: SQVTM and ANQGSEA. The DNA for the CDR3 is TGCAGCGTTGATAGTCGGACCGATACGCAGTATTTT. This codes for CSVDSRTDTQYF.

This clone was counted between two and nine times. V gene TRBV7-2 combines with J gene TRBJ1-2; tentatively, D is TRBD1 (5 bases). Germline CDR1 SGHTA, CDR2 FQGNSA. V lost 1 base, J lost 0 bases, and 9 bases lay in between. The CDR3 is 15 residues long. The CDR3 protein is CASSLGDRANYGYTF. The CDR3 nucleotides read TGTGCCAGCAGCTTAGGGGACCGGGCTAACTATGGCTACACCTTC.

CDR3 residues: CGGTLRTDTQYF. For the CDR3, the DNA is TGCGGGGGCACTCTACGCACAGATACGCAGTATTTT. The V and J genes are TRBV29-1 and TRBJ2-3; D might be TRBD1 (6 bases). This CDR3 region has 12 residues. Germline loops: CDR1 SQVTM, CDR2 ANQGSEA.

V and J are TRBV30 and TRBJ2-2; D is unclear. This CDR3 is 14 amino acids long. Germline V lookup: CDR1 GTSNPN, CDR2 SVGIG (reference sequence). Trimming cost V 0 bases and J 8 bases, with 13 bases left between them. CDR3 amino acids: CAWSVSPSAGELFF. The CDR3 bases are TGTGCCTGGAGTGTGTCGCCCTCGGCTGGGGAGCTGTTTTTT.